This TCR beta chain was profiled in a study of T cell responses to AZD1222 COVID-19 vaccine. Study-wide context: Pooled in the analysis were second doses at about 4 or about 12 weeks. Findings and limits, study-wide: There were mostly white British donors and more females than males, and clonal diversity was possibly underestimated.

This CDR3 comprises 14 residues. Germline assignment: CDR1 SGHDN and CDR2 FVKESK. V gave up 4 bases and J gave up 3 bases, with 12 bases separating them. To note about this clone: The target antigen is unknown.

Here immunoSEQ multiplex PCR was the method, and the copy in TCRdb shows in-frame clones only, minus some. Among roughly 120,000 clones listed, 89% were seen once. The sample consisted of peripheral blood, taken on day 0 of AZD1222 vaccination. The source of this sequence is an adult in good health. The chain is built from TRBV14 and TRBJ1-1; D gene unclear. The CDR3 DNA reads TGTGCCAGCAGCCCCCCGGGTGTGGACACTGAAGCTTTCTTT. This codes for CASSPPGVDTEAFF.